Listed here is a single TCR beta chain. Repeated repertoire sampling spanned the course of chemoradiotherapy. These data belong to a study of chemoradiotherapy in HPV16-positive cancers. The germline V gene has CDR1 MNHNY and CDR2 SVGAGI (reference sequence). Trimming took 0 bases from V and 1 from J, leaving 9 bases between them. This CDR3 has 15 amino acids. Profiled with immunoSEQ multiplex PCR; TCRdb holds only in-frame clones, not every one. The table shows 10,000 to 15,000 clones, with 89% occurring only once. Material: blood, obtained from a patient who underwent chemoradiotherapy. This chain joins TRBV6-6 and TRBJ1-1; D gene ambiguous. This clonotype was sampled from a human donor with HPV-associated anogenital cancer. CDR3: CASSYSDRRNTEAFF. CDR3 nucleotide sequence: TGTGCCAGCAGTTACTCTGATCGCAGGAACACTGAAGCTTTCTTT.